The rows below give T cell receptor beta chains drawn from one sample of a study of T cells in Graves' hyperthyroidism and ophthalmopathy. Each CDR3 protein gets one entry after TCRdb re-called the multiplex PCR reads with MiXCR. Of about 500,000 distinct CDR3 sequences listed, about a sixth are singletons. The specimen sequenced was blood. Receptors originate from a woman younger than 30 with Graves' ophthalmopathy. Both conserved end residues are part of each CDR3. Size tells how often a clone was seen (once, few, many) or the class of an expanded clone, and some rows leave it out.

cdr3_aa	clone_size	v_call	j_call
CASSLGPDSAYNEQFF	NA	TRBV3-1	TRBJ2-1
CASSQAYRGGLWETQYF	few	TRBV14	TRBJ2-5
CASSLVAGGLTGNTEAFF	many	TRBV7-3	TRBJ1-1
CASSRLAGGILPKTDTQYF	few	TRBV3-1	TRBJ2-3
CASSVFLGDNYGYTF	many	TRBV9	TRBJ1-2
CAISEAGGPDTGELFF	many	TRBV10-3	TRBJ2-2
CASSYPSGKGDTQYF	many	TRBV7-9	TRBJ2-3
CSASTSLDARVDYTF	many	TRBV20-1	TRBJ1-2
CASRVQEGLLPGYTF	few	TRBV6-4	TRBJ1-2
CSARGIDQETQYF	NA	TRBV20-1	TRBJ2-5
CASSLPGSTGGYTEAFF	NA	TRBV28	TRBJ1-1
CASSLLPGLDSYEQYF	NA	TRBV7-2	TRBJ2-7
CASSPWDLNTGELFF	many	TRBV11-2	TRBJ2-2
CASSWSGRQPQHF	many	TRBV12-3/TRBV12-4	TRBJ1-5
CASSGGYGGDEQFF	many	TRBV7-6	TRBJ2-1
CASSLSEGGAYNEQFF	many	TRBV7-9	TRBJ2-1
CASSLDRQETQYF	many	TRBV7-7	TRBJ2-5
CAISESTGHYEQYF	many	TRBV10-3	TRBJ2-7
CASSPTGGPECGGYTF	NA	TRBV7-3	TRBJ1-2
CASSFLASEAGELFF	NA	TRBV7-9	TRBJ2-2
CASSLGVTFNQPQHF	many	TRBV6-2/TRBV6-3	TRBJ1-5
CAFSPDRGIYSPLHF	many	TRBV30	TRBJ1-6
CASALVGANTGELFF	many	TRBV19	TRBJ2-2
CASSPRQGTNEKLFF	many	TRBV3-1	TRBJ1-4
CSAGGTGSMNTEAFF	many	TRBV20-1	TRBJ1-1
CASSPLVGQGGLHGYTF	few	TRBV5-1	TRBJ1-2
CASSLSGLAEDSTDTQYF	few	TRBV7-8	TRBJ2-3
CAWSVRGAETQYF	few	TRBV30	TRBJ2-5
CASSFVPGQGREAFF	few	TRBV27	TRBJ1-1
CASSLPQGAITEAFF	many	TRBV5-6	TRBJ1-1
CASSLSGRVFF	NA	TRBV11-2	TRBJ2-1
CASSQTSGGNNEQFF	few	TRBV7-3	TRBJ2-1
CSGASSGRNEQFF	many	TRBV20-1	TRBJ2-1
CASSPRDRYNEQFF	NA	TRBV6-2/TRBV6-3	TRBJ2-1
CAWSGGMGGELFF	NA	TRBV30	TRBJ2-2
CASSRTEGADGYTF	few	TRBV7-9	TRBJ1-2
CASSFSGKDYGYTF	many	TRBV6-1	TRBJ1-2
CASSTGTGGLDGYTF	NA	TRBV11-2	TRBJ1-2
CATWDTMGNIQYF	many	TRBV28	TRBJ2-4
CASSQDPGQGNTEAFF	few	TRBV14	TRBJ1-1
CASSYWSGDTQYF	many	TRBV6-5	TRBJ2-3
CASTRTGGNIQYF	NA	TRBV19	TRBJ2-4
CASTPAGQFNQPQHF	NA	TRBV19	TRBJ1-5
CASSLLPPENTEAFF	many	TRBV27	TRBJ1-1
CASSIPGLPNQETQYF	NA	TRBV19	TRBJ2-5
CASSLAEWGARDTQYF	NA	TRBV5-5	TRBJ2-3
CASSLEGTVLNTEAFF	many	TRBV5-1	TRBJ1-1
CASSLEQGAGDPHTDTQYF	NA	TRBV28	TRBJ2-3
CASRRTGDIEAFF	many	TRBV12-3/TRBV12-4	TRBJ1-1
CASSYSGRGSVEQYF	NA	TRBV6-5	TRBJ2-7
CASSQTGGRGETQYF	many	TRBV3-1	TRBJ2-5
CASSQPLAGRTYEQYF	many	TRBV7-8	TRBJ2-7
CASSWDRRSYEQYF	NA	TRBV5-6	TRBJ2-7
CASSSGTGYRYTF	NA	TRBV27	TRBJ1-2
CASSLKGGDTQYF	many	TRBV7-3	TRBJ2-3